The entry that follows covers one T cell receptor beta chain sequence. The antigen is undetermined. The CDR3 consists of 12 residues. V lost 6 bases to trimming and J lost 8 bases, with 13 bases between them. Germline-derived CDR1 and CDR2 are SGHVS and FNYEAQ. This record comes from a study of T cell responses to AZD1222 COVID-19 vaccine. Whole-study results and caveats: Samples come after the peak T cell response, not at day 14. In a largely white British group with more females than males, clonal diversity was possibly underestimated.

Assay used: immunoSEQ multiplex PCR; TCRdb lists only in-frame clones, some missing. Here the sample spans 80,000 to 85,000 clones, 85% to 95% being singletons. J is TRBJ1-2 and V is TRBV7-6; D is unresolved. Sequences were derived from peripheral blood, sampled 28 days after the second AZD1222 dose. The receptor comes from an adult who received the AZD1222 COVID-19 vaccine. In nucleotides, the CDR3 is TGTGCCAGCAGGGGTTTCGAGGACGGCTACACCTTC. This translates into CASRGFEDGYTF.